This entry lists 14 T cell receptor beta chains sequenced from one sample in a study of blood T cell repertoires in COVID-19. Data came from immunoSEQ multiplex PCR; TCRdb stores just in-frame clones and leaves some out. The sample yields about 180,000 clones, over 80% seen once. The sequencing sample was made of peripheral blood. The source is a woman in her 70s with acute or convalescent COVID-19.

The chain is built from TRBV6-5 and TRBJ1-2; D possibly corresponds to TRBD1 (5 bases). V lost 3 bases and J 7 bases, leaving 15 bases between the germline ends. The V gene's germline CDR1 is MNHEY and CDR2 SVGAGI. The CDR3 extends over 14 amino acids. The CDR3 protein is CASSYREGRSGYTF. The CDR3 nucleotides are TGTGCCAGCAGTTATCGCGAGGGGAGGTCTGGCTACACCTTC.

A few counts support this clone. V and J are TRBV3-1 (or the pseudogene TRBV3-2) and TRBJ1-4, with D possibly matching TRBD1 (5 bases). The CDR3 runs to 17 residues. Trimming cost V 1 base and J 8 bases, with 20 bases left between them. The germline gives CDR1 LGHDT, CDR2 YNNKEL (reference sequence). The chain's CDR3 is CASSQALLAGESEKLFF. As DNA, the CDR3 is TGTGCCAGCAGCCAAGCCCTCCTGGCGGGGGAGTCGGAAAAACTGTTTTTT.

The chain uses TRBV5-1 and TRBJ2-7; 7 bases agree with TRBD2. V gave up 0 bases and J gave up 3 bases; unmatched junction bases: 3. The V gene's germline CDR1 is SGHRS and CDR2 YFSETQ. The CDR3 is 14 residues long. The DNA for the CDR3 is TGCGCCAGCAGCTTGGATGGGGGGGACTACGAGCAGTACTTC. It specifies CASSLDGGDYEQYF.

This clone has more than one count but fewer than ten. The chain joins TRBV28 to TRBJ2-7; 9 bases agree with TRBD1. V lost 2 bases and J lost 1; bases outside the gene matches: 6. CDR3 size: 16 residues. CDR1 and CDR2 from the germline V gene are MDHEN and SYDVKM. DNA of the CDR3: TGTGCCAGCAGTTTAGCTGTTGGGACAGGGTCCTACGAGCAGTACTTC. Its translation: CASSLAVGTGSYEQYF.

The rearrangement uses TRBV7-9 and TRBJ1-2, with 7 bases that match TRBD1. Germline-derived CDR1 and CDR2 are SEHNR and FQNEAQ (reference sequence). Trimming removed 5 bases from V and 3 bases from J; junction bases left unmatched: 12. The CDR3 is made up of 16 amino acids. The CDR3 bases are TGTGCCAGCAGCCGACTCAGTCGACAGGGAGACTATGGCTACACCTTC. It encodes CASSRLSRQGDYGYTF.

As to this clone: The junction departs from germline at one end; a sequencing error may be responsible. The gene calls are TRBV19 and TRBJ2-2; D is unclear. Looked up from germline, CDR1 is LNHDA and CDR2 is SQIVND (reference sequence). The length of the CDR3 is 13 residues. CDR3 in DNA: TGTGCCAGTAGTGTGAGGAACGCCGGGGAGCTGTTTTTT. Its translation is CASSVRNAGELFF.

The chain uses TRBV28 and TRBJ2-3; TRBD2 might be the D (5 bases). The germline V gene has CDR1 MDHEN and CDR2 SYDVKM. The V end was cut by 8 bases, the J end by 8 bases, with 14 bases between. The CDR3 loop spans 12 amino acids. In DNA form, the CDR3 reads TGTGCCAGCGGAAGGACTTCTGGTACGCAGTATTTT. It is translated as CASGRTSGTQYF.

The chain is built from TRBV5-1 and TRBJ1-1, with unresolved D. Germline V gene lookup returns CDR1 SGHRS and CDR2 YFSETQ. V lost 3 bases to trimming and J lost 11 bases, with 11 bases between them. The CDR3 totals 11 residues. The chain's CDR3 is CASSSGIRAFF. The CDR3 nucleotides are TGCGCCAGCAGCTCCGGGATTAGGGCTTTCTTT. Complete variable domain (other parts from reference TRBV5-1 and TRBJ1-1): KAGVTQTPRYLIKTRGQQVTLSCSPISGHRSVSWYQQTPGQGLQFLFEYFSETQRNKGNFPGRFSGRQFSNSRSEMNVSTLELGDSALYLCASSSGIRAFFGQGTRLTVV.

The chain employs TRBV5-6 and TRBJ2-5, with 9 positions matching TRBD1. The CDR3 length is 16 residues. Germline trimming cut 0 bases from V and 1 base from J; bases unmatched to any gene: 4. CDR1 and CDR2 (germline): SGHDT, YYEEEE. The CDR3 region has the DNA TGTGCCAGCAGCTTGGCCACGACAGGGGGCCAAGAGACCCAGTACTTC. This sequence encodes CASSLATTGGQETQYF.

The chain joins TRBV2 to TRBJ1-2, with D unclear. Germline V gene data show CDR1 as SNHLY and CDR2 as FYNNEI. V was shortened by 5 bases and J by 6 bases, with 16 bases between the two germline ends. The CDR3 spans 14 residues. CDR3 nucleotide sequence: TGTGCCAGCAGTACCTACCCTGACTCGAATGGCTACACCTTC. Its translation is CASSTYPDSNGYTF.

The V gene is TRBV12-3 or TRBV12-4, the J gene TRBJ1-3, with a tentative D call TRBD1 (6 bases). Trimming shortened V by 5 bases and J by 1 base, and 6 bases separated the two germline ends. This CDR3 spans 13 amino acids. The CDR3 spells CASSTGSGNTIYF. The CDR3 DNA is TGTGCCAGCAGTACAGGGTCTGGAAACACCATATATTTT.

The chain combines TRBV29-1 with TRBJ2-7, with 10 bases matching TRBD1. This CDR3 contains 13 residues. The germline V gene encodes CDR1 SQVTM and CDR2 ANQGSEA. V dropped 6 bases and J dropped 1; count of bases not matched to a gene: 3. The CDR3: CSVRDRGSYEQYF. CDR3 DNA sequence: TGCAGCGTGAGGGACAGGGGATCCTACGAGCAGTACTTC.

The chain links TRBV3-1 (or the pseudogene TRBV3-2) to TRBJ2-7; D is possibly TRBD1 (6 bases). V lost 3 bases and J 3 bases, leaving 18 bases between the germline ends. Germline values: CDR1 LGHDT, CDR2 YNNKEL (reference sequence). The CDR3 loop spans 16 amino acids. This chain's CDR3 is CASSHQGIAAYYEQYF. The CDR3 bases are TGTGCCAGCAGCCACCAGGGGATTGCGGCCTACTACGAGCAGTACTTC.

The genes are TRBV14 and TRBJ1-1; D gene uncertain. This CDR3 comprises 15 residues. Trimming stripped 0 bases from V and 1 base from J, with 9 bases between. CDR1 and CDR2 from the germline V gene are SGHDN and FVKESK. CDR3 residues: CASSQDLNRNTEAFF. DNA of the CDR3: TGTGCCAGCAGCCAAGATCTTAACAGGAACACTGAAGCTTTCTTT.